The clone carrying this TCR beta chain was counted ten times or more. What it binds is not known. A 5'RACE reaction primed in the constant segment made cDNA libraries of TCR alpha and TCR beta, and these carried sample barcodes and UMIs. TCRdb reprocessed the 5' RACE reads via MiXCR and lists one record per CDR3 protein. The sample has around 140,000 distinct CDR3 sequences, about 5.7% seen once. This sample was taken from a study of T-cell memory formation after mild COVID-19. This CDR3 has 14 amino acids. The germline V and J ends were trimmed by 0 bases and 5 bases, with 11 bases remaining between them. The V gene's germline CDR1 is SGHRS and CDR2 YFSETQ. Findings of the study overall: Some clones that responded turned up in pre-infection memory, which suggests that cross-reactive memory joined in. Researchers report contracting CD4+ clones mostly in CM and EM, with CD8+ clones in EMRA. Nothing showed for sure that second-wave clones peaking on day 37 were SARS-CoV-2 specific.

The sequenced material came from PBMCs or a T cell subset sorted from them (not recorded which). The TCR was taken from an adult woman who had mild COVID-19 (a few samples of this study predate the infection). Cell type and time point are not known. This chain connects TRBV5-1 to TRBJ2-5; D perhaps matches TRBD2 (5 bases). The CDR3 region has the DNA TGCGCCAGCAGCTTGGCCGCCAGAGGGGAGACCCAGTACTTC. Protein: CASSLAARGETQYF.